Listed here are 8 T cell receptor beta chains from one sample, sequenced in a study of OX40 agonist ivuxolimab in advanced cancers. Some clones are missing from TCRdb's copy, which holds only in-frame ones; the method was immunoSEQ multiplex PCR. Here the sample spans just over 20,000 clones, approximately 73% being singletons. Sequenced here: CD4+ or CD8+ T cells sorted from blood, sampled in a trial of the OX40 agonist ivuxolimab. These receptors were taken from an adult with an advanced solid tumor such as melanoma, head and neck, liver or kidney cancer.

This clone came up a few times. V gene TRBV7-4 combines with J gene TRBJ1-5, with D perhaps TRBD1 (5 bases). The CDR3 has 13 residues. Germline V lookup: CDR1 SGHVT, CDR2 SQSDAQ. V lost 2 bases and J lost 6, with 8 bases in between. The chain's CDR3 is CASSLQGRQPQHF. The DNA for the CDR3 is TGTGCCAGCAGCTTACAGGGCCGTCAGCCCCAGCATTTT.

The chain carries TRBV5-4 and TRBJ1-6; no reliable D call. Trimming cost V 3 bases and J 9 bases, with 19 bases left between them. The CDR3 is 16 residues long. The germline gives CDR1 SGHNT, CDR2 YYREEE (reference sequence). The CDR3 coding sequence is TGTGCCAGCAGCTCCGTGACTGCCTCCGGGGTTTCACCCCTCCACTTT. Translation gives CASSSVTASGVSPLHF.

The chain is built from TRBV28 and TRBJ1-3; TRBD1 aligns across 8 bases. Trimming at V came to 7 bases and at J to 2 bases, leaving 13 bases not matched to a gene. Germline V gives CDR1 MDHEN, CDR2 SYDVKM. The CDR3 runs to 17 residues. This chain's CDR3 is CASNPGGETGAGNTIYF. CDR3 coding DNA: TGTGCCAGCAACCCTGGGGGGGAGACAGGGGCTGGAAACACCATATATTTT. Based on the CDR3 plus reference TRBV28 and TRBJ1-3, the full variable domain is DVKVTQSSRYLVKRTGEKVFLECVQDMDHENMFWYRQDPGLGLRLIYFSYDVKMKEKGDIPEGYSVSREKKERFSLILESASTNQTSMYLCASNPGGETGAGNTIYFGEGSWLTVV.

The genes are TRBV25-1 and TRBJ2-2; 14 bases align to TRBD2. V gave up 8 bases and J gave up 4 bases; unmatched junction bases: 12. Germline CDR1 MGHDK, CDR2 SYGVNS. This CDR3 is built from 18 residues. The DNA for the CDR3 is TGTGCCAGCCCCCCCCTGGGACTAGCGGGGGATGCCACCGGGGAGCTGTTTTTT. It is translated as CASPPLGLAGDATGELFF.

This clone was seen only once. The genes are TRBV7-8 and TRBJ2-2; D is unresolved. This CDR3 region has 15 residues. Trimming stripped 0 bases from V and 7 bases from J, with 12 bases between. Germline loops: CDR1 SGHVS, CDR2 FQNEAQ. CDR3 sequence (DNA): TGTGCCAGCAGCTTAGCGGGAACATACGGCGGGGAGCTGTTTTTT. Encoded protein: CASSLAGTYGGELFF.

This clone has just one count. The chain uses TRBV27 and TRBJ1-5; 8 nucleotides agree with TRBD1. Losses at the gene ends were 9 bases for V and 6 bases for J; bases not matched to a gene: 7. The CDR3 is made up of 13 amino acids. CDR1 MNHEY and CDR2 SMNVEV come from the germline V gene (reference sequence). This chain's CDR3 is CASSPRGLQPQHF. CDR3 in DNA: TGTGCCAGTTCACCCAGGGGGCTTCAGCCCCAGCATTTT.

The chain uses TRBV6-5 and TRBJ1-2, with D possibly matching TRBD1 (6 bases). The germline V gene has CDR1 MNHEY and CDR2 SVGAGI. The V gene lost 6 bases and the J gene lost 8 bases, with 16 bases spanning the gap. This CDR3 has 13 residues. CDR3: CASSIQGREGYTF. The CDR3 region has the DNA TGTGCCAGCAGCATACAGGGACGGGAAGGCTACACCTTC.

The chain links TRBV5-5 to TRBJ1-2; D perhaps matches TRBD1 (5 bases). The CDR3 has 15 amino acids. V was clipped by 7 bases and J by 6 bases, with 22 bases between them. The germline CDR1 and CDR2 sequences are SGHKS and YYEKEE (reference sequence). CDR3 in amino acids: CASRRTWQGVDGYTF. The CDR3 nucleotides are TGTGCCAGCCGCCGGACGTGGCAGGGAGTTGATGGCTACACCTTC.